At least ten counts were recorded for the clone carrying this T cell receptor beta chain. The sample is drawn from a study of T cell repertoires in cytomegalovirus infection. TCRdb fed the reads into MiXCR, producing one record per CDR3 protein. Of roughly 640,000 distinct CDR3 sequences detected, roughly a quarter appear once; the ten largest clones hold 6.5% to 10%. The CDR3 sequence is 13 residues long. Germline V CDR1 and CDR2: SGHTA, FQGNSA. Trimming took off 0 bases at V and 9 bases at J, with 9 bases between the two ends. The J gene is TRBJ2-1, the V gene TRBV7-2; no firm D call. The receptor was derived from a human donor in good health (CMV status not recorded). Some clones in this sample may be carry-over from other donors' samples. Source material: CD8+ T cells from PBMCs. The CDR3 here is CASSLAPGREQFF. CDR3 DNA sequence: TGTGCCAGCAGCTTAGCGCCAGGCCGTGAGCAGTTCTTC.